A selection of T cell receptor beta chains follows, all from one sample in a study of cytomegalovirus exposure and HLA in healthy donors. Method: immunoSEQ multiplex PCR; TCRdb's copy keeps in-frame clones and lacks some. In the table there are 100,000 to 120,000 clones, 75% to 85% of which are singletons. Sequenced material: PBMCs. The source of these receptors is a man aged 25-45 years in good health and CMV-seronegative. The CDR3 runs from the conserved cysteine through the conserved F or W. The D gene is left open where the match is weak. Part of the rows lack a size; the others show once, few, many or a class for expanded clones.

d_call | clone_size | j_call | v_call | cdr3_aa | cdr3_nt
TRBD2 | . | TRBJ2-1 | TRBV5-1 | CASSLPSGGMDLSYNEQFF | TGCGCCAGCAGCTTACCTAGCGGGGGCATGGACCTCTCCTACAATGAGCAGTTCTTC
. | . | TRBJ2-3 | TRBV6-1 | CASSEGNPRGDTQYF | TGTGCCAGCAGTGAGGGAAACCCCCGGGGAGATACGCAGTATTTT
. | once | TRBJ2-2 | TRBV29-1 | CSGFVASDDTGELFF | TGCAGCGGATTTGTAGCTAGCGACGACACCGGGGAGCTGTTTTTT
. | . | TRBJ2-4 | TRBV15 | CATHERGRGENIQYF | TGTGCCACCCACGAAAGAGGCAGGGGGGAAAACATTCAGTACTTC
TRBD1 | once | TRBJ2-7 | TRBV30 | CAWMSQGYYEQYF | TGTGCCTGGATGTCACAGGGGTACTACGAGCAGTACTTC
. | . | TRBJ1-2 | TRBV7-8 | CASSFRNREANYGYTF | TGTGCCAGCAGCTTTAGGAACAGGGAAGCTAACTATGGCTACACCTTC
. | . | TRBJ1-1 | TRBV14 | CASSRQNTEAFF | TGTGCCAGCAGCCGGCAGAACACTGAAGCTTTCTTT
TRBD1 | few | TRBJ1-1 | TRBV29-1 | CSVTEQGADTEAFF | TGCAGCGTGACGGAGCAGGGGGCGGACACTGAAGCTTTCTTT
. | . | TRBJ2-2 | TRBV5-1 | CASSWNRATGELFF | TGCGCCAGCAGCTGGAACAGGGCCACCGGGGAGCTGTTTTTT
TRBD2 | . | TRBJ2-1 | TRBV7-2 | CASSWTSGGAGEQFF | TGTGCCAGCAGCTGGACTAGCGGGGGGGCCGGTGAGCAGTTCTTC
TRBD2 | . | TRBJ2-7 | TRBV11-1 | CASSLGTSVLREQYF | TGTGCCAGCAGCCTGGGGACTAGCGTACTCCGCGAGCAGTACTTC
TRBD2 | . | TRBJ2-2 | TRBV6-6 | CASSYRAGDTGELFF | TGTGCCAGCAGTTATCGAGCGGGGGACACCGGGGAGCTGTTTTTT
. | . | TRBJ1-4 | TRBV29-1 | CSVEDPTLSGFGEKLFF | TGCAGCGTTGAAGATCCCACTCTCTCAGGGTTTGGCGAAAAACTGTTTTTT
. | . | TRBJ2-5 | TRBV15 | CATSRDRAQETQYF | TGTGCCACCAGCAGAGATAGAGCCCAAGAGACCCAGTACTTC
TRBD2 | . | TRBJ2-3 | TRBV2 | CASSEVGTSVTDTQYF | TGTGCCAGCAGTGAAGTCGGGACTAGCGTGACAGATACGCAGTATTTT
. | . | TRBJ1-5 | TRBV28 | CASSFGGGGNQPQHF | TGTGCCAGCAGTTTCGGTGGCGGAGGCAATCAGCCCCAGCATTTT
. | . | TRBJ1-4 | TRBV5-4 | CASSLRSKEGINNEKLFF | TGTGCCAGCAGCCTCCGAAGTAAGGAGGGGATCAACAATGAAAAACTGTTTTTT
TRBD2 | . | TRBJ2-5 | TRBV7-3 | CASSPTGAGGWETQYF | TGTGCCAGCAGTCCAACGGGGGCGGGAGGATGGGAGACCCAGTACTTC
TRBD1 | . | TRBJ1-5 | TRBV19 | CASSKGQGSHQPQHF | TGTGCCAGTAGTAAGGGACAGGGGAGCCATCAGCCCCAGCATTTT
TRBD1 | . | TRBJ1-5 | TRBV30 | CAWSRGQGGQPQHF | TGTGCCTGGAGTCGGGGACAGGGGGGTCAGCCCCAGCATTTT
TRBD1 | . | TRBJ2-7 | TRBV4-2 | CASSAGQGVSYEQYF | TGTGCCAGCAGCGCAGGACAGGGTGTCTCCTACGAGCAGTACTTC
TRBD1 | . | TRBJ2-3 | TRBV5-6 | CASNPQTGGADTQYF | TGTGCCAGCAACCCCCAGACAGGGGGTGCAGATACGCAGTATTTT
TRBD2 | . | TRBJ2-7 | TRBV5-6 | CASSTGGGHYEQYF | TGTGCCAGCAGTACTGGCGGGGGGCACTACGAGCAGTACTTC
TRBD1 | . | TRBJ2-5 | TRBV28 | CASSFPRTGGAETQYF | TGTGCCAGCAGTTTCCCGCGGACAGGGGGGGCCGAGACCCAGTACTTC
. | . | TRBJ1-2 | TRBV6-1 | CASRPGGYGYTF | TGTGCCAGCAGGCCAGGAGGGTATGGCTACACCTTC
TRBD2 | . | TRBJ2-7 | TRBV7-6 | CASSLSSGSYEQYF | TGTGCCAGCAGCTTATCTAGCGGGAGTTACGAGCAGTACTTC
TRBD1 | few | TRBJ1-4 | TRBV19 | CASAGTGNEKLFF | TGTGCCAGCGCCGGGACAGGGAATGAAAAACTGTTTTTT
TRBD2 | . | TRBJ2-5 | TRBV7-2 | CASSLRRLAVQETQYF | TGTGCCAGCAGCTTACGTCGACTAGCGGTTCAAGAGACCCAGTACTTC
TRBD1 | few | TRBJ1-4 | TRBV19 | CASSMGQTTNEKLFF | TGTGCCAGTAGTATGGGACAGACAACTAATGAAAAACTGTTTTTT
TRBD1 | . | TRBJ2-5 | TRBV10-3 | CAISERTGVLGETQYF | TGTGCCATCAGTGAGCGGACAGGGGTGTTGGGAGAGACCCAGTACTTC
. | . | TRBJ1-5 | TRBV19 | CASSGAHNQPQHF | TGTGCCAGTAGTGGGGCCCACAATCAGCCCCAGCATTTT
. | . | TRBJ2-7 | TRBV5-1 | CASSLGGPYEQYF | TGCGCCAGCAGCTTGGGAGGCCCTTACGAGCAGTACTTC
. | once | TRBJ2-5 | TRBV7-2 | CASSLSAGQETQYF | TGTGCCAGCAGCTTGTCGGCGGGGCAAGAGACCCAGTACTTC
TRBD2 | . | TRBJ2-3 | TRBV13 | CASSPIAGESDTQYF | TGTGCCAGCAGCCCAATAGCGGGGGAATCAGATACGCAGTATTTT
. | medium-sized | TRBJ2-7 | TRBV21-1 | CASSDLYLGQGSGGRYEQYF | TGTGCCAGCAGCGACCTATACTTGGGGCAGGGTAGCGGGGGGCGTTACGAGCAGTACTTC
. | . | TRBJ2-7 | TRBV19 | CASSIAAGQGSYEQYF | TGTGCCAGTAGTATCGCCGCAGGGCAGGGGTCCTACGAGCAGTACTTC
. | . | TRBJ2-2 | TRBV15 | CATSRDRGKGNTGELFF | TGTGCCACCAGCAGAGATCGGGGGAAGGGCAACACCGGGGAGCTGTTTTTT
TRBD1 | . | TRBJ2-7 | TRBV11-2 | CASSSDRGYYEQYF | TGTGCCAGCAGCTCCGACAGGGGGTACTACGAGCAGTACTTC
. | . | TRBJ1-5 | TRBV25-1 | CASSPLPYGQPQHF | TGTGCCAGCAGCCCCCTCCCCTATGGTCAGCCCCAGCATTTT